This passage covers 30 T cell receptor beta chains from one sample sequenced in a study of blood T cell repertoires in COVID-19. Clones were read by immunoSEQ multiplex PCR, and TCRdb kept only the in-frame ones, dropping some. Altogether under 150,000 clones are present, 88% being singletons, with the ten largest covering roughly 30%. The specimen was peripheral blood. These receptors came from a human donor in a cohort sampled during active COVID-19.

The rearrangement uses TRBV7-8 and TRBJ2-7, with D tentatively TRBD1 (5 bases). The CDR3 totals 12 residues. Trimming took off 5 bases at V and 6 bases at J, with 11 bases between the two ends. Germline V gene lookup returns CDR1 SGHVS and CDR2 FQNEAQ. The CDR3: CASSPFRGEQYF. The CDR3 DNA reads as TGTGCCAGCAGCCCCTTTAGGGGCGAGCAGTACTTC.

The chain joins TRBV6-6 to TRBJ1-1; TRBD1 is a possible D gene (6 bases). Trimming removed 5 bases from V and 0 bases from J, with 13 bases in between. This CDR3 is 15 amino acids long. The germline CDR1 and CDR2 sequences are MNHNY and SVGAGI (reference sequence). Here the CDR3 reads CASSAGADMNTEAFF. CDR3 sequence (DNA): TGTGCCAGCAGTGCGGGGGCTGATATGAACACTGAAGCTTTCTTT.

The CDR3: CASSIQTGASGNTIYF. As DNA, the CDR3 is TGTGCCAGTAGTATACAGACAGGGGCTTCGGGAAACACCATATATTTT. This chain joins TRBV19 and TRBJ1-3; 8 positions agree with TRBD1. V was clipped by 2 bases and J by 4 bases; unmatched bases: 7. The CDR3 has 16 amino acids. CDR1 is LNHDA, CDR2 SQIVND, per germline (reference sequence).

The chain has TRBV20-1 and TRBJ2-3, with unresolved D. Trimming shortened V by 3 bases and J by 4 bases, and 8 bases separated the two germline ends. The CDR3 sequence is 12 residues long. Germline V CDR1 and CDR2: DFQATT, SNEGSKA (reference sequence). The CDR3 here is CSASWSSDTQYF. CDR3 DNA sequence: TGCAGTGCTAGTTGGAGTTCAGATACGCAGTATTTT.

V usage is TRBV6-6 and J usage is TRBJ2-1, with TRBD2 matching 11 bases. V lost 7 bases to trimming and J lost 10 bases; unmatched junction nucleotides: 9. The CDR3 is 14 amino acids. CDR1 is MNHNY and CDR2 is SVGAGI in the germline V gene (reference sequence). The CDR3 region has the DNA TGTGCCAGCAATATAGCGGGGGGGCCTAGGGAGCAGTTCTTC. Amino acid sequence: CASNIAGGPREQFF.

V usage is TRBV7-8 and J usage is TRBJ2-3; 9 nucleotides align to TRBD2. CDR3 length: 15 amino acids. Germline lookup yields CDR1 SGHVS and CDR2 FQNEAQ. Losses at the gene ends were 5 bases for V and 6 bases for J; bases not matched to a gene: 9. The CDR3 protein is CASSPLAGPRDTQYF. Written as DNA, the CDR3 is TGTGCCAGCAGCCCCCTAGCGGGGCCTCGGGATACGCAGTATTTT.

The chain employs TRBV6-5 and TRBJ2-5; 7 bases line up with TRBD1. V shed 2 bases and J 3 bases; nucleotides not matched to a gene: 0. The CDR3 runs to 13 residues. Germline CDR1 MNHEY, CDR2 SVGAGI. Here the CDR3 reads CASSYGTEETQYF. For the CDR3, the DNA is TGTGCCAGCAGTTACGGGACAGAAGAGACCCAGTACTTC.

Remarks on this clone: The same CDR3 can be traced to other DNA sequences in this sample. This chain uses TRBV9 with TRBJ2-7; 7 positions agree with TRBD1. Germline CDR1 and CDR2: SGDLS and YYNGEE. The CDR3 loop spans 14 amino acids. With 0 bases clipped from V and 3 bases from J, the junction kept 3 bases outside the gene matches. The CDR3 here is CASSVGQGDYEQYF. The CDR3 DNA sequence: TGTGCCAGCAGCGTAGGCCAGGGGGACTACGAGCAGTACTTC.

V usage is TRBV5-6 and J usage is TRBJ2-7, with D possibly TRBD1 on 5 matching bases. The CDR3 has 15 amino acids. Germline assignment: CDR1 SGHDT and CDR2 YYEEEE. Trimming left V 0 bases short and J 3 bases short, with 13 bases between. The CDR3, as DNA: TGTGCCAGCAGCTTGGGTTGGCAGGGCGGCTACGAGCAGTACTTC. Translating it yields CASSLGWQGGYEQYF.

This chain connects TRBV4-1 to TRBJ1-1, with a tentative D call TRBD1 (5 bases). The germline CDR1 and CDR2 sequences are MGHRA and YSYEKL. Between the trimmed V and J ends, which lost 1 base and 5 bases, there was a span of 11 bases. The CDR3 covers 14 residues. CDR3 amino acids: CASSQGAGVTEAFF. The DNA for the CDR3 is TGCGCCAGCAGCCAAGGAGCGGGGGTTACTGAAGCTTTCTTT.

This clone has only a few counts. The CDR3 sequence is CASSLGQGISYGYTF. Here the CDR3 DNA reads TGTGCCAGCAGCTTAGGGCAGGGGATTTCCTATGGCTACACCTTC. This sequence joins TRBV7-9 and TRBJ1-2, with D possibly matching TRBD1 (6 bases). The CDR3 contains 15 residues. V shed 1 base and J shed 4 bases, with 13 bases lying between them. Germline V gene lookup returns CDR1 SEHNR and CDR2 FQNEAQ (reference sequence).

This chain joins TRBV5-1 and TRBJ1-5; TRBD1 aligns across 9 bases. The CDR3 extends over 14 amino acids. Germline CDR1 and CDR2: SGHRS and YFSETQ. With 9 bases clipped from V and 5 bases from J, the junction kept 9 bases outside the gene matches. The CDR3 DNA reads as TGCGCCACCTCCGGGGACAGGGAACATCAGCCCCAGCATTTT. Amino acid sequence: CATSGDREHQPQHF.

The J gene is TRBJ2-3, the V gene TRBV6-5; TRBD1 matches at 8 bases. Germline lookup yields CDR1 MNHEY and CDR2 SVGAGI. V shed 10 bases and J 2 bases; nucleotides not matched to a gene: 11. The CDR3 runs 15 residues. The CDR3 bases are TGTGCCACCCCGGGTAACAGGGGGTTCACAGATACGCAGTATTTT. Residues: CATPGNRGFTDTQYF.

CDR3 DNA: TGTGCCAGCAGCTTAGTCCGGGACAGGGGTTCGAATTCACCCCTCCACTTT. Amino acid sequence: CASSLVRDRGSNSPLHF. The chain has TRBV7-8 and TRBJ1-6, with 10 positions matching TRBD1. Germline trimming cut 1 base from V and 7 bases from J; bases unmatched to any gene: 7. This CDR3 spans 17 amino acids. The V gene's germline CDR1 is SGHVS and CDR2 FQNEAQ.

The count of this clone is one. This sequence joins TRBV5-8 and TRBJ1-2, with a possible D match to TRBD1 (5 bases). Germline values: CDR1 SGHTS, CDR2 YDEGEE. V lost 1 base and J lost 3, with 13 bases in between. The CDR3 loop spans 15 amino acids. In nucleotides, the CDR3 is TGTGCCAGCAGCTTGTTGTCAGACAGCGACTATGGCTACACCTTC. Its translation is CASSLLSDSDYGYTF.

The table lists this clone with a few counts. This sequence joins TRBV4-1 and TRBJ2-7, with 7 bases matching TRBD1. CDR1 MGHRA and CDR2 YSYEKL come from the germline V gene. This CDR3 has 14 residues. The V segment lost 1 base and the J segment 5 bases; nucleotides outside the gene matches: 5. CDR3 amino acids: CASSQVGTADEQYF. The CDR3 DNA is TGCGCCAGCAGCCAAGTAGGGACAGCGGACGAGCAGTACTTC.

The chain couples TRBV19 to TRBJ2-5; TRBD1 matches 7 bases. Germline trimming cut 6 bases from V and 5 bases from J; bases unmatched to any gene: 9. From germline, CDR1 is LNHDA and CDR2 SQIVND (reference sequence). The CDR3 sequence is 14 residues long. The CDR3 here is CASSPQGPKETQYF. CDR3 in DNA: TGTGCCAGTAGCCCACAGGGGCCTAAGGAGACCCAGTACTTC. The full variable domain, with the rest looked up from reference TRBV19 and TRBJ2-5, is DGGITQSPKYLFRKEGQNVTLSCEQNLNHDAMYWYRQDPGQGLRLIYYSQIVNDFQKGDIAEGYSVSREKKESFPLTVTSAQKNPTAFYLCASSPQGPKETQYFGPGTRLLVL.

This chain uses TRBV7-2 with TRBJ2-1; tentative D call: TRBD1 (6 bases). Germline CDR1 and CDR2: SGHTA and FQGNSA. The CDR3 consists of 15 residues. The germline V and J ends were trimmed by 1 base and 7 bases, with 14 bases remaining between them. DNA for the CDR3: TGTGCCAGCAGCTTAGGGGGAATCGACAGGAATGAGCAGTTCTTC. Protein product: CASSLGGIDRNEQFF.

The rearrangement joins TRBV12-5 to TRBJ2-4; perhaps TRBD1 as D (6 bases). The CDR3 is 14 residues long. V was trimmed by 0 bases and J by 8 bases, leaving 11 bases between them. Germline CDR1 LGHNT, CDR2 FRNRAP. CDR3 residues: CASGLVHEGDIQYF. The CDR3 coding sequence is TGTGCTAGTGGTTTGGTACACGAGGGGGACATTCAGTACTTC. Drawing the rest from reference TRBV12-5 and TRBJ2-4, the complete variable domain is DARVTQTPRHKVTEMGQEVTMRCQPILGHNTVFWYRQTMMQGLELLAYFRNRAPLDDSGMPKDRFSAEMPDATLATLKIQPSEPRDSAVYFCASGLVHEGDIQYFGAGTRLSVL.

The CDR3 region has the DNA TGTGCCAGCAGCTTGCGGGGGCCCTACGAGCAGTACTTC. Translated: CASSLRGPYEQYF. J is TRBJ2-7 and V is TRBV13; TRBD2 might be the D (7 bases). The CDR3 loop spans 13 amino acids. Trimming shortened V by 3 bases and J by 2 bases, and 8 bases separated the two germline ends. The germline CDR1 and CDR2 sequences are PRHDT and FYEKMQ (reference sequence).

The chain couples TRBV3-1 (or the pseudogene TRBV3-2) to TRBJ1-1, with D perhaps matching TRBD1 (5 bases). V shed 1 base and J shed 0 bases, with 12 bases lying between them. Germline CDR1 reads LGHDT; CDR2 reads YNNKEL (reference sequence). The length of the CDR3 is 16 residues. The CDR3 nucleotides read TGTGCCAGCAGCCAAGTTTTGCGACAGATGAACACTGAAGCTTTCTTT. Translated, it gives CASSQVLRQMNTEAFF.

This sequence joins TRBV6-1 and TRBJ2-2; 10 bases fit TRBD2. Trimming cost V 3 bases and J 4 bases; bases outside gene matches: 2. This CDR3 has 15 residues. The germline gives CDR1 MNHNS, CDR2 SASEGT. CDR3 in amino acids: CASSDIAGGTGELFF. The CDR3 DNA follows: TGTGCCAGCAGTGACATAGCGGGGGGCACCGGGGAGCTGTTTTTT.

The chain recombines TRBV6-5 with TRBJ2-6; D is undetermined. The CDR3 length is 14 residues. Germline lookup yields CDR1 MNHEY and CDR2 SVGAGI. The ends were cut back, 5 bases at V and 1 base at J, with 6 bases in the middle. This CDR3 reads CASSPVSGANVLTF. The CDR3 nucleotides are TGTGCCAGCAGTCCTGTATCTGGGGCCAACGTCCTGACTTTC.

This rearrangement joins TRBV27 to TRBJ1-1; 8 positions agree with TRBD1. This CDR3 spans 14 amino acids. With 5 bases clipped from V and 2 bases from J, the junction kept 4 bases outside the gene matches. Germline V gene data show CDR1 as MNHEY and CDR2 as SMNVEV (reference sequence). Here the CDR3 DNA reads TGTGCCAGCAGTCTGGACAGGGTAAACACTGAAGCTTTCTTT. This codes for CASSLDRVNTEAFF.

This chain links TRBV18 with TRBJ1-1; D not certain. V was cut by 3 bases and J by 3 bases, with 11 bases left in between. The CDR3 is made up of 14 amino acids. Germline values: CDR1 KGHSH, CDR2 LQKENI. This CDR3 is CASSPGGGHTEAFF. The CDR3, as DNA: TGTGCCAGCTCACCCGGCGGCGGCCACACTGAAGCTTTCTTT.

The chain couples TRBV5-4 to TRBJ2-3, with TRBD2 matching over 13 bases. There are 17 residues in the CDR3. Germline V lookup: CDR1 SGHNT, CDR2 YYREEE (reference sequence). Trimming removed 5 bases from V and 0 bases from J; junction bases left unmatched: 6. CDR3 sequence: CASSSGLAGTSTDTQYF. CDR3 DNA sequence: TGTGCCAGCAGTTCGGGACTAGCGGGGACTAGCACAGATACGCAGTATTTT.

The rearrangement uses TRBV5-1 and TRBJ1-2; no definite D call. Germline V lookup: CDR1 SGHRS, CDR2 YFSETQ. Trimming cost V 0 bases and J 4 bases, with 16 bases left between them. This CDR3 comprises 16 residues. The CDR3 is CASSLGRAIGFYGYTF. The CDR3 DNA reads TGCGCCAGCAGCTTGGGGAGGGCAATCGGATTCTATGGCTACACCTTC.

The chain couples TRBV27 to TRBJ2-7; the match to TRBD2 covers 8 bases. The CDR3 sequence is 15 residues long. Germline loops: CDR1 MNHEY, CDR2 SMNVEV (reference sequence). The ends lost 3 bases at V and 1 base at J; junction bases unmatched: 5. The CDR3 region is CASSFDRGGSYEQYF. CDR3 bases: TGTGCCAGCAGTTTTGACCGGGGGGGGTCCTACGAGCAGTACTTC.

As regards this clone: A junction end diverges from the germline sequence, so it may reflect a read error. The chain recombines TRBV3-1 (or the pseudogene TRBV3-2) with TRBJ1-6; TRBD1 is a possible D gene (6 bases). The V gene's germline CDR1 is LGHDT and CDR2 YNNKEL (reference sequence). This CDR3 has 16 amino acids. CDR3 region: CASSQEDGTINPPLHF. The CDR3 DNA follows: TGTGCCAGCAGCCAAGAGGACGGGACAATTAATCCACCCCTCCACTTT.

The chain couples TRBV4-3 to TRBJ1-1; no definite D call. Germline lookup yields CDR1 LGHNA and CDR2 YSLEER. V shed 3 bases and J shed 4 bases, with 12 bases lying between them. The CDR3 consists of 14 residues. For the CDR3, the DNA is TGCGCCAGCAGCCACCCCGATGGCGGCACTGAAGCTTTCTTT. This gives the protein CASSHPDGGTEAFF.